Following are 22 T cell receptor beta chains from one sample sequenced in a study of T cells in women clearing cervical HPV infection. Generated by immunoSEQ multiplex PCR, the TCRdb table keeps only in-frame clones and is missing some. The clone table shows tens of thousands of clones, with the ten largest holding about 8.8%. The sample consisted of blood buffy coat. The receptors were gathered from a woman between 18 and 70 years old with a cervical HPV16 infection that either progressed to CIN3+ or cleared (not recorded which).

About this clone: The read comes to an end 3 residues before the CDR3 does, leaving the germline J gene to fill in the end. The chain combines TRBV13 with TRBJ2-2; 10 bases agree with TRBD2. J gave up 1 base and V 1 base, and 3 bases lay outside the gene matches. Germline V gene data show CDR1 as PRHDT and CDR2 as FYEKMQ (reference sequence). This CDR3 is built from 17 residues. The part of the CDR3 DNA that was read is TGTGCCAGCAGCTTAGCCTGGACTAGCGGGAACACCGGGGAG. This sequence encodes CASSLAWTSGNTGE. The complete CDR3 protein is CASSLAWTSGNTGELFF.

Its frequency marks this clone as medium-sized (0.01 to 0.1%). The read stops 3 residues short of the end of the CDR3; the missing end is completed from the germline J gene. V is TRBV18 and J is TRBJ2-4, with D possibly TRBD1 on 7 matching bases. Trimming left V 4 bases short and J 3 bases short, with 16 bases between. The germline gives CDR1 KGHSH, CDR2 LQKENI. The CDR3 length is 16 residues. CDR3 DNA, as far as it was read: TGTGCCAGCTCACATAACAGGGGAGCGGGCAAAAACATT. Protein sequence: CASSHNRGAGKNI. The full CDR3 is CASSHNRGAGKNIQYF.

Concerning this clone: The sequenced fragment ends 3 residues before the CDR3 boundary, so the rest is inferred from the germline J gene. The chain couples TRBV2 to TRBJ1-2, with a weak D call TRBD1 (6 bases). V shed 5 bases and J shed 5 bases, with 18 bases lying between them. The germline V gene encodes CDR1 SNHLY and CDR2 FYNNEI. The length of the CDR3 is 15 residues. Incomplete CDR3 DNA: TGTGCCAGCAGTCCCGGCTTGAACAGGGTTTATGGC. This translates into CASSPGLNRVYG. The entire CDR3 protein reads CASSPGLNRVYGYTF.

Comments on this clone: Sequencing ends 3 residues short of the CDR3 end; the germline J gene provides the rest. V usage is TRBV20-1 and J usage is TRBJ2-1; D may be TRBD2 (5 bases). The CDR3 sequence is 15 residues long. Deletions cut 3 bases from V and 3 bases from J, with 15 bases between. Germline loops: CDR1 DFQATT, CDR2 SNEGSKA (reference sequence). The DNA read from the CDR3 is TGCAGTGCTAGGGCTCCGGGGAGTATCTACAATGAG. This gives the protein CSARAPGSIYNE. The entire CDR3 is CSARAPGSIYNEQFF.

Concerning this clone itself: At one of its ends the junction is not consistent with the germline gene, which may arise from a read error. CDR3 DNA, as far as it was read: TGTGCCACCGTCCCTAGCGGCTGGGGCACAGGTACG. Translated: CATVPSGWGTGT. In full, the CDR3 is CATVPSGWGTGTQYF. This chain links TRBV6-2 or TRBV6-3 with TRBJ2-3; 7 bases line up with TRBD2. The read falls 3 residues short of the CDR3 end, and the missing part is taken from the germline J gene. This CDR3 contains 15 residues. Germline CDR1 is MNHEY and CDR2 is SVGEGT.

For this clone: The observed sequence ends 3 residues before the CDR3 terminus, with the missing tail filled in from the germline J gene. The rearrangement uses TRBV11-2 and TRBJ1-1; D gene unclear. Germline lookup yields CDR1 SGHAT and CDR2 FQNNGV. Trimming stripped 7 bases from V and 5 bases from J, with 14 bases between. There are 13 residues in the CDR3. CDR3 DNA (partial): TGTGCCAGCACCTTTTATGTCCGGACTGAA. This encodes CASTFYVRTE. The complete CDR3 reads CASTFYVRTEAFF.

To note about this clone: The read is 3 residues too short to cover the CDR3 end, so that end is filled in from the germline J gene. V usage is TRBV19 and J usage is TRBJ2-7; 7 nucleotides align to TRBD1. The germline gives CDR1 LNHDA, CDR2 SQIVND (reference sequence). The V segment lost 3 bases and the J segment 2 bases; nucleotides outside the gene matches: 10. The CDR3 is 16 amino acids. This chain's CDR3 is CASSISPGTGAYEQYF. The CDR3 DNA, read in part, is TGTGCCAGTAGTATTTCCCCTGGAACAGGGGCCTACGAG.

As concerns this clone: With the read ending 3 residues before the CDR3 end, the germline J gene is used to fill in that end. The rearrangement links TRBV5-6 to TRBJ1-4; weak D call: TRBD1 (5 bases). CDR1 is SGHDT, CDR2 YYEEEE, per germline. The CDR3 loop spans 14 amino acids. Trimming left V 5 bases short and J 8 bases short, with 16 bases between. CDR3 sequence reads: CASSPGGSKEKLFF. CDR3 DNA, as far as it was read: TGTGCCAGCAGTCCGGGGGGGAGTAAGGAAAAA.

The CDR3 DNA, read in part, is TGCGCCAGCAGCCTGACGGGACAGTCTAATGAAAAA. This codes for CASSLTGQSNEK. The CDR3 reads in full as CASSLTGQSNEKLFF. V usage is TRBV5-1 and J usage is TRBJ1-4; 7 nucleotides agree with TRBD1. The read ends 3 residues early relative to the CDR3; the germline J gene fills the gap. CDR1 and CDR2 (germline): SGHRS, YFSETQ. The CDR3 is 15 residues long. Germline trimming cut 4 bases from V and 3 bases from J; bases unmatched to any gene: 6.

A word on this clone: The read ends 3 residues before the CDR3 terminus; that terminus is restored from the germline J gene. The chain combines TRBV7-2 with TRBJ1-1; maybe TRBD1 (6 bases). Germline CDR1 is SGHTA and CDR2 is FQGNSA. This CDR3 is built from 13 residues. CDR3 bases read: TGTGCCAGCAGCTACGTAGGACAGACAGAA. This translates into CASSYVGQTE. The full CDR3 protein reads CASSYVGQTEAFF.

On this clone itself: The read comes to an end 3 residues before the CDR3 does, leaving the germline J gene to fill in the end. This chain links TRBV23-1 with TRBJ2-6; 8 nucleotides line up with TRBD1. TRBV23-1 has ORF status, its function being uncertain. This CDR3 contains 20 residues. J gave up 2 bases and V 0 bases, and 12 bases lay outside the gene matches. The DNA read from the CDR3 is TGCGCCAGCAGTCAATCGACAAATTACAGGGGGGTAGCTGGGGCCAACGTC. Its protein product is CASSQSTNYRGVAGANV. The CDR3, in full, reads CASSQSTNYRGVAGANVLTF.

A note on this clone: The missing CDR3 end, 3 residues past where the read stops, is filled in from the germline J gene. This chain links TRBV6-2 or TRBV6-3 with TRBJ2-5, with 8 bases identical to TRBD1. CDR3 length equals 15 residues. The V segment lost 2 bases and the J segment 5 bases; nucleotides outside the gene matches: 7. Germline loops: CDR1 MNHEY, CDR2 SVGEGT. CDR3 DNA (partial): TGTGCCAGCAGTTACAAAGGCAGGGGGCTCGAGACC. Protein sequence: CASSYKGRGLET. The complete CDR3 sequence is CASSYKGRGLETQYF.

Notes on this clone: The read ends 3 residues shy of where the CDR3 ends; the end is completed using the germline J gene. This chain joins TRBV20-1 and TRBJ2-7; tentatively, D is TRBD1 or TRBD2 (6 bases each). The CDR3 length is 13 residues. The germline V and J ends were trimmed by 6 bases and 4 bases, with 16 bases remaining between them. Germline lookup yields CDR1 DFQATT and CDR2 SNEGSKA (reference sequence). The CDR3 loop reads CSAPTGRLYEQYF. CDR3 DNA (partial): TGCAGTGCACCCACAGGGAGGTTGTACGAG.

CDR3 DNA (partial): TGCAGTGCTAAAGGACTAGTTCCCTACGAG. Amino acid sequence: CSAKGLVPYE. The whole CDR3 sequence is CSAKGLVPYEQYF. The chain joins TRBV20-1 to TRBJ2-7, with TRBD2 matching over 7 bases. Read data end 3 residues before the CDR3 end; the end is taken from the germline J gene. V was clipped by 4 bases and J by 2 bases; unmatched bases: 5. The germline CDR1 and CDR2 sequences are DFQATT and SNEGSKA (reference sequence). The CDR3 spans 13 residues.

As to this clone: Read sequence stops 3 residues before the CDR3 end, and the germline J gene provides the missing end. The chain is built from TRBV2 and TRBJ1-5; no definite D call. The CDR3 has 16 residues. Trimming stripped 6 bases from V and 1 base from J, with 16 bases between. The germline CDR1 and CDR2 sequences are SNHLY and FYNNEI. Incomplete CDR3 DNA: TGTGCCAGCAGCGTCCCAGCGGCTGGCAGCAATCAGCCC. This codes for CASSVPAAGSNQP. The whole CDR3 reads CASSVPAAGSNQPQHF.

A word on this clone: The CDR3 end lies 3 residues beyond the end of the read and is filled in from the germline J gene. The V and J genes are TRBV18 and TRBJ1-1; 7 nucleotides line up with TRBD1. V was pared by 4 bases and J by 1 base, with 0 bases of the junction left unmatched. The CDR3 spans 13 residues. Per the germline V gene, CDR1 is KGHSH and CDR2 is LQKENI. The part of the CDR3 DNA that was read is TGTGCCAGCTCACGACAGGGGAACACTGAA. Translated: CASSRQGNTE. The whole CDR3 is CASSRQGNTEAFF.

Concerning this clone itself: The CDR3 end is not reached by the read, which stops 3 residues before it; the germline J gene fills it in. This chain connects TRBV7-8 to TRBJ1-1; D possibly corresponds to TRBD1 (5 bases). The germline gives CDR1 SGHVS, CDR2 FQNEAQ. The CDR3 runs 16 residues. V was cut by 7 bases and J by 1 base, with 19 bases left in between. The chain's CDR3 is CASKTVYPGGNTEAFF. The part of the CDR3 DNA that was read is TGTGCCAGCAAGACTGTTTACCCGGGGGGGAACACTGAA.

Concerning this clone: The read terminates 3 residues ahead of where the CDR3 ends, so the germline J gene completes it. This chain connects TRBV7-3 to TRBJ2-2; 8 bases match TRBD2. Germline trimming cut 2 bases from V and 0 bases from J; bases unmatched to any gene: 2. The CDR3 extends over 16 amino acids. Looked up from germline, CDR1 is SGHTA and CDR2 is FQGTGA. The CDR3 sequence is CASSLEGLANTGELFF. CDR3 DNA, as far as it was read: TGTGCCAGCAGCTTAGAGGGACTAGCGAACACCGGGGAG.

Regarding this clone: The CDR3 is cut off 3 residues early in the read; its end comes from the germline J gene. The gene calls are TRBV7-9 and TRBJ1-1, with D possibly TRBD1 on 6 matching bases. Trimming left V 6 bases short and J 0 bases short, with 11 bases between. There are 14 residues in the CDR3. CDR1 SEHNR and CDR2 FQNEAQ come from the germline V gene (reference sequence). Incomplete CDR3 DNA: TGTGCCAGCAGTCCTCACAGGGTGAACACTGAA. Encoded protein: CASSPHRVNTE. The full CDR3 sequence reads CASSPHRVNTEAFF.

Concerning this clone: Coverage ceases 3 residues before the CDR3 finishes, and the germline J gene fills in the end. This rearrangement joins TRBV20-1 to TRBJ2-1; 11 nucleotides align to TRBD2. With 6 bases clipped from V and 7 bases from J, the junction kept 5 bases outside the gene matches. This CDR3 comprises 13 residues. Germline V gene data show CDR1 as DFQATT and CDR2 as SNEGSKA (reference sequence). Incomplete CDR3 DNA: TGCAGTGCATGGTCTAGCGGGGGGAATGAG. This sequence encodes CSAWSSGGNE. The entire CDR3 protein reads CSAWSSGGNEQFF.

As to this clone: The read terminates 3 residues before the CDR3 end, so the remaining end is supplied by the germline J gene. The chain has TRBV7-2 and TRBJ2-7; TRBD1 aligns across 7 bases. In germline, CDR1 is SGHTA, CDR2 FQGNSA. This CDR3 comprises 13 residues. After removal of 4 bases from V and 3 bases from J, the junction contained 3 bases not matched to a gene. The CDR3 sequence: CASSSWTGYEQYF. CDR3 DNA, as far as it was read: TGTGCCAGCAGCTCCTGGACAGGCTACGAG.

Worth noting for this clone: With the read ending 3 residues before the CDR3 end, the germline J gene is used to fill in that end. The V call is TRBV18, the J call TRBJ2-5, with D perhaps matching TRBD1 (6 bases). The germline V gene has CDR1 KGHSH and CDR2 LQKENI. This CDR3 region has 13 residues. V lost 4 bases to trimming and J lost 1 base, with 7 bases between them. The CDR3 region is CASSQGVQETQYF. The sequenced CDR3 bases are TGTGCCAGCTCACAGGGGGTCCAAGAGACC.